A selection of T cell receptor beta chains follows, all from one sample in a study of response to subunit inactivated influenza vaccine. From the RT-PCR reads, TCRdb called clonotypes with MiXCR, one entry per CDR3 protein. The table shows some 480,000 distinct CDR3 sequences, with 10% to 11% occurring only once. The material was PBMCs from blood, obtained roughly 46 days after vaccination. These receptors were collected from a man between 45 and 60 years old who received an inactivated influenza vaccine. Both conserved end residues are part of each CDR3. The D gene is left open where the match is weak. The listing skips clone size in some rows; elsewhere it reads once, few, many or a size class.

clone_size d_call j_call v_call cdr3_nt cdr3_aa
many TRBD1 TRBJ1-1 TRBV20-1 TGCAGTGCTAGGAAGGGGGCATCGGTGAACACTGAAGCTTTCTTT CSARKGASVNTEAFF
few TRBD2 TRBJ2-1 TRBV10-3 TGTGCCATCAGTGCGACACGGGGCGGGAGGGACAATGAGCAGTTCTTC CAISATRGGRDNEQFF
few . TRBJ2-4 TRBV5-5 TGTGCCAGCAGCTTGCCGCTCAAAAACATTCAGTACTTC CASSLPLKNIQYF
. TRBD1 TRBJ2-3 TRBV24-1 TGTGCCACCAGTGATTTTGAGAGACAGGGGCATCCCCTTAGCACAGATACGCAGTATTTT CATSDFERQGHPLSTDTQYF
many . TRBJ2-2 TRBV7-3 TGTGCCAGCAGCTCCTTATCACCCAGCGGGGAGCTGTTTTTT CASSSLSPSGELFF
. TRBD1 TRBJ2-7 TRBV15 TGTGCCACCAGCCCGGACAGGGGCTACGAGCAGTACTTC CATSPDRGYEQYF
. . TRBJ1-1 TRBV7-2 TGTGCCAGCAGCCTACGGGACATGGGGAACACTGAAGCTTTCTTT CASSLRDMGNTEAFF
few . TRBJ1-1 TRBV20-1 TGCAGTGCATTGAGGGTGAACACTGAAGCTTTCTTT CSALRVNTEAFF
. . TRBJ1-2 TRBV4-3 TGCGCCAGCAGCCAAACCACTATAGATAACTATGGCTACACCTTC CASSQTTIDNYGYTF
. . TRBJ1-3 TRBV12-3/TRBV12-4 TGTGCCAGCAGCCCGACCTGGTCTAGCTCTGGAAACACCATATATTTT CASSPTWSSSGNTIYF
few TRBD1 TRBJ2-2 TRBV6-2/TRBV6-3 TGTGCCAGCAGTTACTCGCCCTCCGGGACAGGGCTGTTGTGGCGGACCGGGGAGCTGTTTTTT CASSYSPSGTGLLWRTGELFF
. TRBD2 TRBJ2-7 TRBV28 TGTGCCAGCAGTTGGACTAGCGGGGGGGCCACCTACGAGCAGTACTTC CASSWTSGGATYEQYF
. TRBD2 TRBJ2-1 TRBV5-1 TGCGCCAGCAGCTCCGCCCTAGCGGGACACTACAATGAGCAGTTCTTC CASSSALAGHYNEQFF
many TRBD1 TRBJ2-1 TRBV10-3 TGTGCCGCCGGACAGGGGGACAATGAGCAGTTCTTC CAAGQGDNEQFF